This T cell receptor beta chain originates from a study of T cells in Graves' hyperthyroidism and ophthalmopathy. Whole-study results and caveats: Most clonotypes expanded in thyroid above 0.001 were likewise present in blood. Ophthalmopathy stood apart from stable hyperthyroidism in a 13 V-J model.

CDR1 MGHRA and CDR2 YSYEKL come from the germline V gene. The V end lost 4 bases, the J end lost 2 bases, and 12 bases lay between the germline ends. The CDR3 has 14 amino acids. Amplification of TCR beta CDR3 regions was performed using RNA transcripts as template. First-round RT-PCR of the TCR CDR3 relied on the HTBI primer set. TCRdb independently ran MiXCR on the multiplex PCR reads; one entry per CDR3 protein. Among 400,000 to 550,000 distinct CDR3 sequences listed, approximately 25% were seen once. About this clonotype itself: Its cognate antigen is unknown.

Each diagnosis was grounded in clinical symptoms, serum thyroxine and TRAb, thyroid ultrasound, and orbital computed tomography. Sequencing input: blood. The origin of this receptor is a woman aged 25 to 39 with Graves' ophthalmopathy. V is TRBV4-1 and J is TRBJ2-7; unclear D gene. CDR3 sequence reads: CASSLLPSPYEQYF. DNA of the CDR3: TGCGCCAGCAGCCTACTACCCTCTCCCTACGAGCAGTACTTC.